This T cell receptor (beta chain) was documented in a study of CD8 T cells in cerebrospinal fluid in Alzheimer's disease. TCRdb re-called the 10x single-cell sequencing reads and gives one entry per CDR3 protein, without DNA. The sample totals about 480 distinct CDR3 sequences. By frequency, this clonotype is large (0.1 to 1%). CDR3 length: 16 residues. CDR1 and CDR2 from the germline V gene are WSHSY and SAAADI. The sequencing sample was made of cerebrospinal fluid. The source of this sequence is a human donor with Parkinson's disease. The gene calls are TRBV10-2 and TRBJ2-5; TCRdb returns TRBD2, unconfirmable since there is no DNA. The CDR3 sequence is CASSESPTSVQETQYF.